These 22 T cell receptor beta chains originate from one sample sequenced in a study of blood T cell repertoires in COVID-19. TCRdb's table, derived via immunoSEQ multiplex PCR, lists solely in-frame clones and lacks some. In the table there are 150,000 to 200,000 clones, about 88% of which are singletons. Sequenced: PBMCs or T cells enriched from blood (not recorded which). These receptors came from a woman aged 18-35 years who had recovered from COVID-19.

This clone was counted a single time. CDR3 coding DNA: TGTGCCAGCAGCCTTCGAGGCGGTGAGCAGTTCTTC. The encoded protein is CASSLRGGEQFF. The gene calls are TRBV28 and TRBJ2-1; unclear D gene. The V gene lost 6 bases and the J gene lost 9 bases, with 12 bases spanning the gap. The CDR3 spans 12 residues. CDR1 MDHEN and CDR2 SYDVKM come from the germline V gene.

The V and J genes are TRBV21-1 and TRBJ2-1; TRBD2, the D gene given by the table, was not confirmed from the DNA. TRBV21-1 is noted as a pseudogene. The CDR3 sequence is 18 residues long. The CDR3 protein is CASSKGCASGRTYNEQFF. The CDR3 bases are TGTGCCAGCAGCAAAGGATGTGCAAGCGGGAGGACCTACAATGAGCAGTTCTTC.

In its sample, this clone was seen once. The rearrangement links TRBV9 to TRBJ2-7; D uncertain. This CDR3 region has 13 residues. V dropped 4 bases and J dropped 0 bases, with 8 bases sitting between them. The germline V gene encodes CDR1 SGDLS and CDR2 YYNGEE. In DNA form, the CDR3 reads TGTGCCAGCAGCCCCTCCCCCTCCTACGAGCAGTACTTC. Amino acids: CASSPSPSYEQYF. Variable domain in full (rest from reference TRBV9 and TRBJ2-7): DSGVTQTPKHLITATGQRVTLRCSPRSGDLSVYWYQQSLDQGLQFLIQYYNGEERAKGNILERFSAQQFPDLHSELNLSSLELGDSALYFCASSPSPSYEQYFGPGTRLTVT.

The chain uses TRBV2 and TRBJ2-3, with a possible D match to TRBD2 (7 bases). This CDR3 spans 16 amino acids. Germline V CDR1 and CDR2: SNHLY, FYNNEI. V lost 2 bases to trimming and J lost 11 bases, with 23 bases between them. The CDR3 is CASSENGGAGANMQYF. The CDR3 DNA is TGTGCCAGCAGTGAAAACGGCGGGGCGGGGGCTAATATGCAGTATTTT.

The genes are TRBV12-3 or TRBV12-4 and TRBJ2-1; D may be TRBD2 (5 bases). The CDR3 is 13 residues long. Deletions cut 9 bases from V and 5 bases from J, with 14 bases between. Here the CDR3 DNA reads TGTGCCAGTCGGTACGGGGAGAACAATGAGCAGTTCTTC. The encoded protein is CASRYGENNEQFF.

The chain joins TRBV5-4 to TRBJ1-2, with D possibly being TRBD1 (5 bases). Trimming removed 0 bases from V and 6 bases from J, with 21 bases in between. Germline V gene data show CDR1 as SGHNT and CDR2 as YYREEE (reference sequence). This CDR3 contains 17 residues. The chain's CDR3 is CASSLDRESGMGNGYTF. For the CDR3, the DNA is TGTGCCAGCAGCTTGGATCGGGAGTCAGGGATGGGGAATGGCTACACCTTC.

V usage is TRBV12-5 and J usage is TRBJ1-1, with D perhaps TRBD1 (5 bases). The germline CDR1 and CDR2 sequences are LGHNT and FRNRAP. This CDR3 comprises 17 residues. V dropped 1 base and J dropped 1 base, with 16 bases sitting between them. Here the CDR3 reads CASGLASTVSSNTEAFF. Here the CDR3 DNA reads TGTGCTAGTGGTTTGGCTTCGACAGTCAGTTCGAACACTGAAGCTTTCTTT. Filled out from reference TRBV12-5 and TRBJ1-1, the complete variable domain reads DARVTQTPRHKVTEMGQEVTMRCQPILGHNTVFWYRQTMMQGLELLAYFRNRAPLDDSGMPKDRFSAEMPDATLATLKIQPSEPRDSAVYFCASGLASTVSSNTEAFFGQGTRLTVV.

The chain carries TRBV6-5 and TRBJ1-1, with 8 bases matching TRBD1. Germline trimming cut 2 bases from V and 2 bases from J; bases unmatched to any gene: 1. CDR1 and CDR2 (germline): MNHEY, SVGAGI. The CDR3 loop spans 14 amino acids. The CDR3 DNA sequence: TGTGCCAGCAGTTACCCAGGGGGCAACACTGAAGCTTTCTTT. It encodes CASSYPGGNTEAFF.

J is TRBJ1-2 and V is TRBV7-2, with TRBD1 matching 7 bases. Germline V gene sequence: CDR1 SGHTA, CDR2 FQGNSA. Unmatched junction bases numbered 7, after V lost 5 bases and J lost 4 bases. This CDR3 is 14 amino acids long. The CDR3 here is CASSPGQVSYGYTF. CDR3 nucleotide sequence: TGTGCCAGCAGCCCCGGACAGGTTAGCTATGGCTACACCTTC. Together with reference TRBV7-2 and TRBJ1-2, the CDR3 gives the full variable domain: GAGVSQSPSNKVTEKGKDVELRCDPISGHTALYWYRQSLGQGLEFLIYFQGNSAPDKSGLPSDRFSAERTGGSVSTLTIQRTQQEDSAVYLCASSPGQVSYGYTFGSGTRLTVV.

For the CDR3, the DNA is TGTGCCAGCTCACCACGTGAGTCCGGGGAGCTGTTTTTT. Amino acids: CASSPRESGELFF. This chain joins TRBV18 and TRBJ2-2; D is unclear. Trimming took 1 base from V and 6 from J, leaving 6 bases between them. This CDR3 comprises 13 residues. Germline-derived CDR1 and CDR2 are KGHSH and LQKENI.

The chain uses TRBV28 and TRBJ2-7, with no clear D. CDR3 length: 13 residues. The germline V gene encodes CDR1 MDHEN and CDR2 SYDVKM. V lost 5 bases and J lost 3, with 11 bases in between. CDR3 in amino acids: CASSLSGNYEQYF. CDR3 in DNA: TGTGCCAGCAGTCTCTCAGGTAACTACGAGCAGTACTTC.

This clone came up a few times. CDR3 sequence: CASSLNRGEETQYF. DNA of the CDR3: TGTGCCAGCAGCTTGAACAGGGGAGAGGAGACCCAGTACTTC. This chain uses TRBV11-2 with TRBJ2-5, with 7 bases lining up with TRBD1. V was clipped by 3 bases and J by 5 bases; unmatched bases: 6. CDR3 length: 14 amino acids. Germline CDR1 reads SGHAT; CDR2 reads FQNNGV.

V and J are TRBV19 and TRBJ2-5; 8 bases are a match to TRBD1. This CDR3 is 14 amino acids long. Germline loops: CDR1 LNHDA, CDR2 SQIVND (reference sequence). Trimming cost V 6 bases and J 4 bases; bases outside gene matches: 7. CDR3 bases: TGTGCCAGTAGGATGACAGGGGATGGAGAGACCCAGTACTTC. Translation gives CASRMTGDGETQYF.

The CDR3, as DNA: TGTGCCATCAGTGAGTCACCGGGACTAGCGGGGTACGAGCAGTACTTC. Amino acids: CAISESPGLAGYEQYF. The V gene is TRBV10-3, the J gene TRBJ2-7; TRBD2 aligns across 13 bases. V lost 0 bases, J lost 4 bases, and 3 bases stayed unmatched. CDR1 is ENHRY, CDR2 SYGVKD, per germline. This CDR3 has 16 amino acids.

The rearrangement joins TRBV5-6 to TRBJ2-1; 10 bases are a match to TRBD1. Looked up from germline, CDR1 is SGHDT and CDR2 is YYEEEE. The trim removed 1 base at V and 7 bases at J, leaving 8 bases unmatched. The CDR3 contains 16 residues. Here the CDR3 reads CASSLLRTGGTNEQFF. CDR3 sequence (DNA): TGTGCCAGCAGCTTGCTCCGGACAGGGGGTACTAATGAGCAGTTCTTC.

The rearrangement links TRBV10-3 to TRBJ2-4, with 13 bases fitting TRBD2. Losses at the gene ends were 4 bases for V and 6 bases for J; bases not matched to a gene: 6. This CDR3 region has 16 residues. Germline CDR1 and CDR2: ENHRY and SYGVKD. DNA for the CDR3: TGTGCCATCAGTGCAACTAGCGGGAGGGGTCCAAACATTCAGTACTTC. This gives the protein CAISATSGRGPNIQYF.

V is TRBV19 and J is TRBJ1-5; no reliable D call. Germline values: CDR1 LNHDA, CDR2 SQIVND (reference sequence). CDR3 length: 15 amino acids. Trimming shortened V by 3 bases and J by 0 bases, and 9 bases separated the two germline ends. The CDR3 region is CASSIRRNSNQPQHF. The CDR3 nucleotides read TGTGCCAGTAGTATTCGGAGGAATAGCAATCAGCCCCAGCATTTT.

V usage is TRBV15 and J usage is TRBJ2-2; TRBD1 agrees at 9 bases. Losses at the gene ends were 6 bases for V and 3 bases for J; bases not matched to a gene: 5. CDR3 size: 15 residues. Germline CDR1 is LNHNV and CDR2 is YYDKDF (reference sequence). As DNA, the CDR3 is TGTGCCACCAGAGGGGACAGGGAAGACACCGGGGAGCTGTTTTTT. Residues: CATRGDREDTGELFF.

This clone was observed a few times. The chain combines TRBV7-2 with TRBJ1-5; 10 bases are shared with TRBD1. Germline V CDR1 and CDR2: SGHTA, FQGNSA. Trimming removed 2 bases from V and 6 bases from J; junction bases left unmatched: 7. The CDR3 consists of 16 residues. CDR3 region: CASSLWDRGTGQPQHF. The CDR3 nucleotides read TGTGCCAGCAGCTTATGGGACAGGGGAACAGGTCAGCCCCAGCATTTT. Drawing the rest from reference TRBV7-2 and TRBJ1-5, the complete variable domain is GAGVSQSPSNKVTEKGKDVELRCDPISGHTALYWYRQSLGQGLEFLIYFQGNSAPDKSGLPSDRFSAERTGGSVSTLTIQRTQQEDSAVYLCASSLWDRGTGQPQHFGDGTRLSIL.

The V gene is TRBV5-4, the J gene TRBJ2-5; TRBD1 agrees at 7 bases. Trimming at V came to 2 bases and at J to 2 bases, leaving 3 bases not matched to a gene. The CDR3 covers 14 residues. Germline loops: CDR1 SGHNT, CDR2 YYREEE (reference sequence). CDR3 loop: CASSFGQAQETQYF. CDR3 coding DNA: TGTGCCAGCAGCTTCGGACAGGCTCAAGAGACCCAGTACTTC.

V usage is TRBV21-1 and J usage is TRBJ1-6; the table's D call, TRBD1, was not checked against the DNA. TRBV21-1 is tagged as a pseudogene. This CDR3 spans 20 amino acids. Here the CDR3 DNA reads TGTGCCAGAGGCCGAGGGGGCGATTACGATGGTTGGGATAGGAATTCACCCCTCCACTTT. Residues: CARGRGGDYDGWDRNSPLHF.

The chain links TRBV5-4 to TRBJ1-1; a possible D gene is TRBD1 (5 bases). Trimming removed 6 bases at V and 0 bases at J, with 12 bases between. Germline CDR1 and CDR2: SGHNT and YYREEE (reference sequence). The CDR3 contains 14 residues. CDR3 loop: CASMQGIMNTEAFF. CDR3 nucleotides: TGTGCCAGCATGCAGGGAATCATGAACACTGAAGCTTTCTTT.